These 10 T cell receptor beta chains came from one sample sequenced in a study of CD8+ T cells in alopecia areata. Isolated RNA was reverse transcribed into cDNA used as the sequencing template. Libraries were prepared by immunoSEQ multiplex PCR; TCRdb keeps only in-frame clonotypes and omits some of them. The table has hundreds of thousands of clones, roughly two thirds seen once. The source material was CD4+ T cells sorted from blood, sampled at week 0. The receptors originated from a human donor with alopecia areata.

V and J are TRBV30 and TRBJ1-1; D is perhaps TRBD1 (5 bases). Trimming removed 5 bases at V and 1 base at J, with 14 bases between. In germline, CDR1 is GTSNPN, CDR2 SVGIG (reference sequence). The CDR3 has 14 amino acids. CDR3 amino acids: CAWEFKGTNTEAFF. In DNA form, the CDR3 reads TGTGCCTGGGAATTTAAGGGGACGAACACTGAAGCTTTCTTT.

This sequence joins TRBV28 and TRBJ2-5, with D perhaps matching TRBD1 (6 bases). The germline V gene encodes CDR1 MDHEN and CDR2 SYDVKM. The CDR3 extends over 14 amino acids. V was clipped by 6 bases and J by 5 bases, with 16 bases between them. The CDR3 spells CASRYRDLGETQYF. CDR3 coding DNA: TGTGCCAGCAGGTACAGGGATCTCGGGGAGACCCAGTACTTC.

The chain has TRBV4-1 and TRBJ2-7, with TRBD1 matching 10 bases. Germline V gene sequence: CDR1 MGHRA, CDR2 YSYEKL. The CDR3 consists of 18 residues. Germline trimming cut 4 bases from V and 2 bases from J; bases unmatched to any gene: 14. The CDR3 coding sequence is TGCGCCAGCAGCCGTCCGGGACAGGGGCTCGTTCCGACCTACGAGCAGTACTTC. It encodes CASSRPGQGLVPTYEQYF.

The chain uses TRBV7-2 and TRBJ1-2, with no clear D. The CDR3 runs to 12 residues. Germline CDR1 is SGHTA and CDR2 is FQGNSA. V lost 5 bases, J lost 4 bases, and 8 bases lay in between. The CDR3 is CASSPYPYGYTF. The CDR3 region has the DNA TGTGCCAGCAGCCCTTACCCCTATGGCTACACCTTC.

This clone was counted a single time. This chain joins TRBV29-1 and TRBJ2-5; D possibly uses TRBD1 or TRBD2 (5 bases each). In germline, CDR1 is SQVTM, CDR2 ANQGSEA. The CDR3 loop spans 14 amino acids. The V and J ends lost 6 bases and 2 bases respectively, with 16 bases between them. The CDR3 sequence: CSVSGRRGQETQYF. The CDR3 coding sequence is TGCAGCGTCTCAGGGAGAAGGGGTCAAGAGACCCAGTACTTC.

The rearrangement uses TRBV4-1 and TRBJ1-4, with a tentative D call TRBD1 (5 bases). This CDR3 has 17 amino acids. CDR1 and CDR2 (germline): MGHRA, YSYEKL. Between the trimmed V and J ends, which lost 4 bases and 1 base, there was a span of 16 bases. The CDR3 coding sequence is TGCGCCAGCAGCCCAAACCTTGGGGCCAGAACTAATGAAAAACTGTTTTTT. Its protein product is CASSPNLGARTNEKLFF.

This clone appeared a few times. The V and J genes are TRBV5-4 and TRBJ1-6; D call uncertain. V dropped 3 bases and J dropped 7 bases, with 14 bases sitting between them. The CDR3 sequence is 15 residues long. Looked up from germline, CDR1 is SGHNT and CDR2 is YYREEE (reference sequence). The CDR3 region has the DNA TGTGCCAGCAGCTCTGAGGTCTTATCGAATTCACCCCTCCACTTT. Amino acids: CASSSEVLSNSPLHF.

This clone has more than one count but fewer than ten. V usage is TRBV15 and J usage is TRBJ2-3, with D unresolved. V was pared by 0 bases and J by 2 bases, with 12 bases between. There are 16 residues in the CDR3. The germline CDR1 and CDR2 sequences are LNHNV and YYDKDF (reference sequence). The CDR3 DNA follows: TGTGCCACCAGCAGAGATCGTGCCAGCTTCACAGATACGCAGTATTTT. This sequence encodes CATSRDRASFTDTQYF.

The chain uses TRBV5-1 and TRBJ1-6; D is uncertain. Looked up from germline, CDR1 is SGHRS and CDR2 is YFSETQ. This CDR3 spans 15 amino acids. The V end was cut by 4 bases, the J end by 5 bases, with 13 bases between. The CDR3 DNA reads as TGCGCCAGCAGCCCCAGCTGGGATGATAATTCACCCCTCCACTTT. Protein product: CASSPSWDDNSPLHF.

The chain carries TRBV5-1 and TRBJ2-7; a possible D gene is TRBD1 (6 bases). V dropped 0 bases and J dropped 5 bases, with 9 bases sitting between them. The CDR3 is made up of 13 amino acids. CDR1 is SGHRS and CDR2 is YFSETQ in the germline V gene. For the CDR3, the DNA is TGCGCCAGCAGCTTGGCAGGGGTCCACGAGCAGTACTTC. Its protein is CASSLAGVHEQYF.